The TCR beta chain under discussion was sequenced for a study of CD8+CD57+ T cells in acquired aplastic anemia (dated by TCRdb to about 2018). Some background on the complete study: On average, sorted CD4+ and CD8+ cells yielded around 3.5 ug of extracted DNA, with a range of about 0.18 to 27.4 ug. CD8+CD57+ expansion was defined as a frequency above the mean frequency observed in healthy subjects.

As regards this clonotype: The antigen it recognizes is unknown. Per-base quality was not reported, and no clone a single base away is much larger than it.

Patients chosen for sequencing had shown expansion of CD8+CD57+ cells by flow cytometry. Every patient had severe acquired aplastic anemia, diagnosed using the International Study of Aplastic Anemia and Agranulocytosis and Camitta criteria. At the time blood was sampled, none of the patients had received any therapy. In this study, sorted CD4+ and CD8+ T cells from the blood of healthy subjects and of severe aplastic anemia patients had their TCR repertoires deep-sequenced. In the USA, patient enrollment took place under clinicaltrials.gov protocols 00001620, 01623167, 00001397, 00071045, 00081523 and 00961064. Ficoll-Paque density gradient centrifugation was used to isolate peripheral blood mononuclear cells. Before DNA was extracted, CD4+ and CD8+ T cells were sorted using either FACS or magnetic beads. CDR1 and CDR2 are read off the germline V gene as SGHRS and YFSETQ. Trimming at the junction amounts to 2 bases on V and 2 bases on J, and the germline ends lie 16 bases apart. The CDR3 numbers 16 residues from cysteine through phenylalanine. The sequence is cut down to CDR3 DNA, 48 bases in frame from base 1.

Profiling of TCR beta VDJ combinations and CDR3 sequences used genomic DNA as the template. An Illumina HiSeq 2000 was the platform used for TCR repertoire sequencing. From the authors' description of their analysis: Repertoire assessment relied on Simpson's diversity index, CDR3 size and DJ length profiles, and TRBV/TRBJ rearrangement plots. The immunodominant clone was defined as the most abundant DNA sequence in deep sequencing data. CDR3 amino acid sequences were checked for sharing across subjects and were also compared against the VDJdb database and published repertoires. TCRdb reran the public reads through fastp at Q25 and MiXCR, keeping productive beta chains. Rows are unified per CDR3 protein, each entry keeping the most common DNA and genes. In this record, the V and J calls reflect TCRdb's handling and not the investigators' own analysis. For this sample the table gives more than 150,000 distinct CDR3 sequences, of which under 50% were detected only once. About 1.8% of the sample comes from the top ten.

Study-wide findings and limitations: Roughly 31 CD8+ CDR3 sequences were shared between patients and controls but appeared highly expressed in patients and within their immunodominant clones. Between patients and healthy controls, no significant difference in CD8+ Simpson's diversity was found (P=0.060).

The receptor chain draws on TRBV5-1 and TRBJ2-5; the D segment could be TRBD1, given 6 matching bases. The source of this sequence is a human donor with aplastic anemia. Sequencing was done on a sample of sorted CD4+, CD8+, or CD8+CD57+ T cells (not recorded which) from PBMCs. This receptor carries the CDR3 CASSLGQRLGQETQYF. The DNA is as follows: TGCGCCAGCAGCTTAGGACAGCGGCTAGGGCAAGAGACCCAGTACTTC.